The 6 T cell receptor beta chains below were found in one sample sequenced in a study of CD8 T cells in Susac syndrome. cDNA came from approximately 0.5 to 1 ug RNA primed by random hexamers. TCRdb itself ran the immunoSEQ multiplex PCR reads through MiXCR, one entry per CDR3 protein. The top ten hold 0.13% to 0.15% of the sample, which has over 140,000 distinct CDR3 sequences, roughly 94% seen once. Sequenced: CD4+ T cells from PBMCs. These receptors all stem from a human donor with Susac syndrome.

The CDR3 bases are TGTGCCTGGAGTAGAATTCTCTCTGGGGCCAACGTCCTGACTTTC. Its translation is CAWSRILSGANVLTF. V gene TRBV30 combines with J gene TRBJ2-6; D uncertain. This CDR3 region has 15 residues. The germline gives CDR1 GTSNPN, CDR2 SVGIG (reference sequence). Trimming shortened V by 2 bases and J by 0 bases, and 8 bases separated the two germline ends.

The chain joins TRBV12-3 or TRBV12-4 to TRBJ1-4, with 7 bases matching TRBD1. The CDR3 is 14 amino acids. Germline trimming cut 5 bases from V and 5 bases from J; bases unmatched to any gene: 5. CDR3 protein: CASSNNRGNEKLFF. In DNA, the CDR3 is TGTGCCAGCAGTAATAACAGGGGAAATGAAAAACTGTTTTTT.

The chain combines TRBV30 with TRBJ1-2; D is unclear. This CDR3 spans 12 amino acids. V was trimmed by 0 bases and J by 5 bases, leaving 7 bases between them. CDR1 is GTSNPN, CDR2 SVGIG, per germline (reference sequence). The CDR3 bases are TGTGCCTGGAGTGTTTCATTGTATGGCTACACCTTC. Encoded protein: CAWSVSLYGYTF.

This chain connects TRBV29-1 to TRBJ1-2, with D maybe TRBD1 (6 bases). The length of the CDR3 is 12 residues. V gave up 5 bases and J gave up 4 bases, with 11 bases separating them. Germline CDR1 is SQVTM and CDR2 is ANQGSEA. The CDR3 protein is CSVRTEAYGYTF. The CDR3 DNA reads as TGCAGCGTTCGGACAGAAGCCTATGGCTACACCTTC. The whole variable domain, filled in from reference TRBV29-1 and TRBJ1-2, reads SAVISQKPSRDICQRGTSLTIQCQVDSQVTMMFWYRQQPGQSLTLIATANQGSEATYESGFVIDKFPISRPNLTFSTLTVSNMSPEDSSIYLCSVRTEAYGYTFGSGTRLTVV.

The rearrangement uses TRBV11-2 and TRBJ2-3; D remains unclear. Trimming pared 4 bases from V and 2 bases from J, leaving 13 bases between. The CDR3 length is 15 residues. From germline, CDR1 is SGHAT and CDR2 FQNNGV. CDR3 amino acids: CASSSRGRYTDTQYF. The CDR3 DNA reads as TGTGCCAGCAGCTCCCGAGGCAGATACACAGATACGCAGTATTTT.

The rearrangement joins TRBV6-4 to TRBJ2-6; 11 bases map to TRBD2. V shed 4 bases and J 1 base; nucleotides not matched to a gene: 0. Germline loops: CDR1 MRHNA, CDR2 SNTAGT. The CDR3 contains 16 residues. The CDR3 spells CASSASGGSGANVLTF. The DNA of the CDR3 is TGTGCCAGCAGTGCTAGCGGGGGGTCTGGGGCCAACGTCCTGACTTTC.